This T cell receptor beta chain was sequenced in a study of shared clonotypes between healthy human individuals. Notes on this clone: No antigen is known for it.

Overall study results and limits: In contrast to clonotypes shared by all four donors, non-shared clonotypes had lower generation probabilities. Naive subsets usually exceeded memory subsets in estimated richness.

Naivety among CD8 cells was defined by CD45RO negativity and positive CCR7 selection, thereby excluding terminally differentiated effector memory CD45RA+ cells. Sequencing used immunoSEQ multiplex PCR; TCRdb keeps in-frame clones, though not all of them. The data contain roughly 1,800,000 clones, around 96% of them seen just once; the ten biggest clones take up approximately 1.2%. V shed 4 bases and J 5 bases; nucleotides not matched to a gene: 8. The CDR3 consists of 15 residues. Germline V gene lookup returns CDR1 SQVTM and CDR2 ANQGSEA. The sequencing sample was made of naive CD8+ T cells sorted from blood. The TCR comes from a man aged 18 to 29 in good health. The chain joins TRBV29-1 to TRBJ2-5, with TRBD2 matching over 12 bases. DNA of the CDR3: TGCAGCGTTGTCCTGACTAGCGGGAGCGGGGAGACCCAGTACTTC. Its protein product is CSVVLTSGSGETQYF.